This paragraph reports one T cell receptor (beta chain). This sample stems from a study of shared clonotypes between healthy human individuals. CD45RO negativity and positive selection for CCR7 defined naive CD8 cells, a population that excluded terminally differentiated effector memory CD45RA+ cells. Repertoires were generated with immunoSEQ multiplex PCR, while TCRdb's copy carries only in-frame clones and drops some. The repertoire holds more than 2 million clones, with around 93% as singletons. Sequencing input: naive CD8+ T cells from PBMCs. The source of this sequence is a man aged 18 to 29 in good health. Some clones in this sample may be carry-over from other donors' samples.

CDR3 bases: TGCGCCAGCAGGGTTACGGGTAGCACTGAAGCTTTCTTT. Translated: CASRVTGSTEAFF. The rearrangement links TRBV5-1 to TRBJ1-1; D not resolved. The V and J ends lost 5 bases and 4 bases respectively, with 12 bases between them. This CDR3 has 13 amino acids. The germline V gene has CDR1 SGHRS and CDR2 YFSETQ.